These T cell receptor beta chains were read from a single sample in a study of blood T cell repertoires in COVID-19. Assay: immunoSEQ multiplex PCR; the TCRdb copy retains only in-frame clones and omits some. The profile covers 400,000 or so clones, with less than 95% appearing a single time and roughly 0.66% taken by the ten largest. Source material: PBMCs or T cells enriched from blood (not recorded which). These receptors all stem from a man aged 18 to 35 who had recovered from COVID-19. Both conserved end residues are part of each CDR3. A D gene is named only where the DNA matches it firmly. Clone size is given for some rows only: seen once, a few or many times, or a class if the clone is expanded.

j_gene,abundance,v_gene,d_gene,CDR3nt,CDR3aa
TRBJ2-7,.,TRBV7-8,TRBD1,TGTGCCAGCAGCTTAGTCAGTTTAACCGGACAGGGGTCCTACGAGCAGTACTTC,CASSLVSLTGQGSYEQYF
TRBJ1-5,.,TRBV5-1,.,TGCGCCAGCAGCTTGGAGGGTCAGGGGAATCAGCCCCAGCATTTT,CASSLEGQGNQPQHF
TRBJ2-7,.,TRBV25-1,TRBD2,TGTGCCAGCAGTAGTAGCGGGGAGGGTGATTACGAGCAGTACTTC,CASSSSGEGDYEQYF
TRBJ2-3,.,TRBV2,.,TGTGCCAGCACTCCTGGCGGGGCTAGCAAAGATACGCAGTATTTT,CASTPGGASKDTQYF
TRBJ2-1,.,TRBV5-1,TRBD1,TGCGCCAGCAGCTTGGAAGGGACAGGTTCCAATGAGCAGTTCTTC,CASSLEGTGSNEQFF
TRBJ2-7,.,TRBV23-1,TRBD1,TGCGCCAGCAGCACAAAGGGTGACAGGGAATACTACGAGCAGTACTTC,CASSTKGDREYYEQYF
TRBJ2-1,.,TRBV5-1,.,TGCGCCAGCAGCCAACTTTTGGGCGATGAGCAGTTCTTC,CASSQLLGDEQFF
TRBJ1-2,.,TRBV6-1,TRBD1,TGTGCCAGCAGTCGTCCGGACAGGGGCAATCTTGGCTACACCTTC,CASSRPDRGNLGYTF
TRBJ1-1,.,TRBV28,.,TGTGCCAGCAAAAAGGCGGGGGTCATGAACACTGAAGCTTTCTTT,CASKKAGVMNTEAFF
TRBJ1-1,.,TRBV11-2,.,TGTGCCAGCAGCTCGCTACAGGGAATGACTTTCTTT,CASSSLQGMTFF
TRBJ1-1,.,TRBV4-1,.,TGCGCCAGCATGAATGTAGGGAGGGGCAATGAAGCTTTCTTT,CASMNVGRGNEAFF
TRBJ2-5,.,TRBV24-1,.,TGTGCCACCGCACTTAGCGGACAAGAGACCCAGTACTTC,CATALSGQETQYF
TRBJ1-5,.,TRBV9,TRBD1,TGTGCCAGCAGCGTAGTTCTTCAGGGGGGTTTCTTCAGCAATCAGCCCCAGCATTTT,CASSVVLQGGFFSNQPQHF
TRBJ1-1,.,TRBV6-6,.,TGTGCCAGCAGTCTGTCGGGGGTTCGGACTGAAGCTTTCTTT,CASSLSGVRTEAFF
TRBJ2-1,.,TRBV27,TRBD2,TGTGCCAGCAGTGACGGTAGACTAGCGGGATACTCCTACAATGAGCAGTTCTTC,CASSDGRLAGYSYNEQFF
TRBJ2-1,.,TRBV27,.,TGTGCCAGCAGTTCAAGGGGGACCGACAGGGACTCCCACAATGAGCAGTTCTTC,CASSSRGTDRDSHNEQFF
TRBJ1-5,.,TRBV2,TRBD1,TGTGCCAGCAGTGAAAGGGGGCGCGTACAGCCCCAGCATTTT,CASSERGRVQPQHF
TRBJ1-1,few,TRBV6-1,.,TGTGCCAGCAGTGAAGAACCGGGGAACACTGAAGCTTTCTTT,CASSEEPGNTEAFF
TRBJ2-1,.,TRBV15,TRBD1,TGTGCCACCAGCACGGGACAGGGATGGACTTATAATGAGCAGTTCTTC,CATSTGQGWTYNEQFF
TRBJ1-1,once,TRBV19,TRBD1,TGTGCCAGTAGCATTGAGGGACAGGCAGACACTGAAGCTTTCTTT,CASSIEGQADTEAFF
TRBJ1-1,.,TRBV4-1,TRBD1,TGCGCCAGCAGCCACCCGGGACAGAAAACAGAAGCTTTCTTT,CASSHPGQKTEAFF
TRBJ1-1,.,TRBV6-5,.,TGTGCCAGCAGAGAGTTGGAGGGTGAAGCTTTCTTT,CASRELEGEAFF
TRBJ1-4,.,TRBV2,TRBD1,TGTGCCAGCAGTGTACCGGGACAGTCTGATGAAAAACTGTTTTTT,CASSVPGQSDEKLFF
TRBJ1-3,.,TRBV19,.,TGTGCCAGTAGTATTTCAGGGAGGATCTCTGGAAACACCATATATTTT,CASSISGRISGNTIYF
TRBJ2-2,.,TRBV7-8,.,TGTGCCAGCAGTCCAGTTGGGGTCGGGGCGAACACCGGGGAGCTGTTTTTT,CASSPVGVGANTGELFF
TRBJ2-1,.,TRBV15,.,TGTGCCACCAGCAGAGATCTGGACTTAAGCGGTGAGCAGTTCTTC,CATSRDLDLSGEQFF
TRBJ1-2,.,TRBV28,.,TGTGCCAGCAGAACTGGGCAGGCCTATGGCTACACCTTC,CASRTGQAYGYTF
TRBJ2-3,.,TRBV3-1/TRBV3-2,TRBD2,TGTGCCAGCAGCCAAGGAGCCCTAGCGGGTAGCACAGATACGCAGTATTTT,CASSQGALAGSTDTQYF